The TCR beta chain described here comes from a study of blood T cell repertoires in COVID-19. Measured with immunoSEQ multiplex PCR; TCRdb has only the in-frame clones, and not every one. The sample shows around 140,000 clones, 70% to 80% of them seen only once. The CDR3 contains 16 residues. Trimming shortened V by 5 bases and J by 3 bases, and 17 bases separated the two germline ends. Per the germline V gene, CDR1 is SGHAT and CDR2 is FQNNGV. V is TRBV11-2 and J is TRBJ2-1, with a weak D call TRBD1 (6 bases). The receptor comes from a woman between 50 and 59 years old with active or convalescent COVID-19. Material: peripheral blood. In DNA form, the CDR3 reads TGTGCCAGCAGCCCCAGGGGCGGTGGAGTCTACAATGAGCAGTTCTTC. This translates into CASSPRGGGVYNEQFF.